The next 5 T cell receptor beta chains were all read from a single sample in a study of OX40 agonist ivuxolimab in advanced cancers. The method was immunoSEQ multiplex PCR; TCRdb's version includes in-frame clones alone and lacks a portion of them. Seen here are roughly 57,000 clones, more than 65% observed once, and the top ten hold roughly 2.4%. The source material was CD4+ or CD8+ T cells sorted from blood, sampled in a trial of the OX40 agonist ivuxolimab. Receptor source: an adult with an advanced solid tumor such as melanoma, head and neck, liver or kidney cancer.

The genes are TRBV9 and TRBJ1-1; D gene unclear. The germline V gene has CDR1 SGDLS and CDR2 YYNGEE. V dropped 4 bases and J dropped 0 bases, with 7 bases sitting between them. The CDR3 consists of 13 residues. CDR3: CASSPGVNTEAFF. CDR3 DNA sequence: TGTGCCAGCAGCCCTGGGGTGAACACTGAAGCTTTCTTT.

This sequence joins TRBV25-1 and TRBJ1-4, with a tentative D call TRBD1 (6 bases). Germline CDR1 and CDR2: MGHDK and SYGVNS. The V end was cut by 4 bases, the J end by 3 bases, with 12 bases between. The CDR3 is 15 amino acids. CDR3 sequence: CASSGWTEANEKLFF. The CDR3 DNA is TGTGCCAGCAGTGGTTGGACAGAAGCTAATGAAAAACTGTTTTTT.

CDR3 nucleotide sequence: TGCGCCAGCACTCCGGGACAGAGCCAAGAGACCCAGTACTTC. Protein product: CASTPGQSQETQYF. This chain joins TRBV5-1 and TRBJ2-5; 7 nucleotides agree with TRBD1. From germline, CDR1 is SGHRS and CDR2 YFSETQ. V was clipped by 6 bases and J by 1 base; unmatched bases: 6. This CDR3 contains 14 residues.

The chain is built from TRBV5-4 and TRBJ1-2; no clear D. V lost 3 bases to trimming and J lost 4 bases, with 16 bases between them. The CDR3 extends over 15 amino acids. Germline CDR1 is SGHNT and CDR2 is YYREEE (reference sequence). DNA for the CDR3: TGTGCCAGCAGCTCTGGTGACGGAATCGGCTATGGCTACACCTTC. Protein product: CASSSGDGIGYGYTF.

This chain connects TRBV5-1 to TRBJ1-5; 8 nucleotides line up with TRBD1. CDR3 length: 15 residues. V dropped 5 bases and J dropped 4; count of bases not matched to a gene: 8. Germline V CDR1 and CDR2: SGHRS, YFSETQ. The CDR3 here is CASSSGTGANQPQHF. The CDR3 DNA reads TGCGCCAGCAGTTCTGGGACAGGCGCTAATCAGCCCCAGCATTTT.